A selection of T cell receptor beta chains follows, all from one sample in a study of CD8+CD57+ T cells in acquired aplastic anemia. TCRdb recomputed calls from the reads with MiXCR, one row per CDR3 protein. The sample lists some 140,000 distinct CDR3 sequences, around half occurring once. The material sequenced was sorted CD4+, CD8+, or CD8+CD57+ T cells (not recorded which) from PBMCs. The receptors shown here come from a human donor with aplastic anemia. CDR3s include the opening cysteine and the closing phenylalanine or tryptophan. A D gene is named only where the DNA matches it firmly. The size of a clone is reported for some rows only, either as once, few or many, or as a class for expanded clones.

TRBV3-1	TRBJ1-2	.	few	TGTGCCAGCAGCCAAGTTAGTCGGGCGGGGGCGATCTATGGCTACACCTTC	CASSQVSRAGAIYGYTF
TRBV19	TRBJ2-7	.	.	TGTGCCACCTCGGACAGCTACTGGGAGCAGTACTTC	CATSDSYWEQYF
TRBV7-8	TRBJ2-7	.	.	TGTGCCAGCAGCCCCTCTGGGGAAGTTCGAACGGGGCAGTACTTC	CASSPSGEVRTGQYF
TRBV20-1	TRBJ2-5	.	.	TGCAGTGCTAGAGTTCAGGGGCAGATAGAGACCCAGTACTTC	CSARVQGQIETQYF
TRBV15	TRBJ1-6	.	.	TGTGCCACCAGCGGCTTCGGGGGGCGCGGTAATTCACCCCTCCACTTT	CATSGFGGRGNSPLHF
TRBV6-5	TRBJ2-3	.	.	TGTGCCAGCAGTTCGGGGTCCACAGATACGCAGTATTTT	CASSSGSTDTQYF
TRBV29-1	TRBJ2-4	TRBD2	many	TGCAGCGTTGAACGGGGGGGAGACATTCAGTACTTC	CSVERGGDIQYF
TRBV7-3	TRBJ2-5	TRBD2	.	TGTACCAGCAGCTCCCTACTAGCGGGGGGGCCCGGGGAGACCCAGTACTTC	CTSSSLLAGGPGETQYF
TRBV2	TRBJ2-7	.	.	TGTGCCAGCGCGGCAGAAGCCTCCTACGAGCAGTACTTC	CASAAEASYEQYF
TRBV10-3	TRBJ2-7	.	many	TGTGCCATCAGTGAGCCCTCCGCGTTAAACGAGCAGTACTTC	CAISEPSALNEQYF
TRBV12-3/TRBV12-4	TRBJ2-1	TRBD2	.	TGTGCCGGCTTAGCGGGGGGGCCCGGGAATGAGCAGTCCTTC	CAGLAGGPGNEQSF
TRBV7-8	TRBJ2-3	TRBD2	many	TGTGCCAGCAGCTTACGGCTAGCGGGAGATACGCAGTATTTT	CASSLRLAGDTQYF
TRBV15	TRBJ2-7	.	few	TGTGCCACCAGCAGAGAGGACCGCTACGAGCAGTACTTC	CATSREDRYEQYF
TRBV5-1	TRBJ2-3	.	few	TGCGCCAGCAGCTTGGCCGAGGCGGGTGGCGGGGACACAGATACGCAGTATTTT	CASSLAEAGGGDTDTQYF
TRBV9	TRBJ2-3	.	.	TGTGCCAGCAGCGTGAGGGGCGCGGGGCTAGTCACAGATACGCAGTATTTT	CASSVRGAGLVTDTQYF
TRBV6-6	TRBJ1-1	.	many	TGTGCCAGCAGTTACTCAGCAGGAGAAGCTTTCTTT	CASSYSAGEAFF
TRBV14	TRBJ1-2	TRBD1	.	TGTGCCAGCGGAAACCGGGACAGGGGGACCTATGGCTACACCTTC	CASGNRDRGTYGYTF
TRBV10-3	TRBJ2-3	TRBD1	.	TGTGCCATCAGGGACGGACAGGGTGGAGATACGCAGTATTTT	CAIRDGQGGDTQYF
TRBV2	TRBJ2-2	.	.	TGTGCCAGCACAGGGGGAGGGAACACCGGGGAGCTGTTTTTT	CASTGGGNTGELFF
TRBV18	TRBJ2-3	.	.	TGTGCCAGCTCACCACCGAGGAACCCAGATACGCAGTATTTT	CASSPPRNPDTQYF
TRBV6-1	TRBJ1-5	.	few	TGTGCCAGCAGCGTGGACGAATCCAATCAGCCCCTGCATTTT	CASSVDESNQPLHF
TRBV9	TRBJ2-5	.	once	TGTGCCAGCAGCGCCAGACCCGGGGAGACCCAGTACTTC	CASSARPGETQYF
TRBV19	TRBJ1-1	.	.	TGTGCCAGTAGGCCTAGACAGGAGGTGGGCGCTTTCTTT	CASRPRQEVGAFF
TRBV5-1	TRBJ1-2	TRBD1	.	TGCGCCAGCAGCTTGGGTTTCTTTCTCCGGACAGGGGCCGCCTGGGACCCACGGGGCTACACCTTC	CASSLGFFLRTGAAWDPRGYTF
TRBV5-6	TRBJ1-4	.	.	TGTGCCAGCAGCTTCCGACAAACTAATGAAAAACTGTTTTTT	CASSFRQTNEKLFF
TRBV11-1	TRBJ2-1	TRBD2	.	TGTGCCAGCAGCCGCAGACCGGTAACGGGGGGGGATGAGCAGTTCTTC	CASSRRPVTGGDEQFF
TRBV6-1	TRBJ1-1	.	.	TGTGCCAGCATTCGCAGGGAGAACACTGAAGCTTTCTTT	CASIRRENTEAFF
TRBV5-6	TRBJ2-7	TRBD1	once	TGTGCCAGCAGCTTGGCTTGGACAGGGCCCAAGGCCTACGAGCAGTACTTC	CASSLAWTGPKAYEQYF
TRBV6-1	TRBJ1-1	.	.	TGTGCCAGCAGTAAAATCGTGGCTCTGAAGGGGACTGAAGCTTTCTTT	CASSKIVALKGTEAFF
TRBV20-1	TRBJ1-2	.	.	TGCAGTGCTAGAGCAGGGACATTCGGCTACACCTTC	CSARAGTFGYTF
TRBV6-1	TRBJ1-5	.	many	TGTGCCAGCAGTGAAGGCCCGAGGGGCAATCAGCCCCAGCATTTT	CASSEGPRGNQPQHF
TRBV6-4	TRBJ2-1	TRBD2	.	TGTGCCAGCAGTGACGAGGGCGGGGGAGAGCAGTTCTTC	CASSDEGGGEQFF
TRBV10-3	TRBJ1-2	.	few	TGTGCCAGCAGTGAGTTTTGGGGGGCGAACTATGGCTACACCTTC	CASSEFWGANYGYTF